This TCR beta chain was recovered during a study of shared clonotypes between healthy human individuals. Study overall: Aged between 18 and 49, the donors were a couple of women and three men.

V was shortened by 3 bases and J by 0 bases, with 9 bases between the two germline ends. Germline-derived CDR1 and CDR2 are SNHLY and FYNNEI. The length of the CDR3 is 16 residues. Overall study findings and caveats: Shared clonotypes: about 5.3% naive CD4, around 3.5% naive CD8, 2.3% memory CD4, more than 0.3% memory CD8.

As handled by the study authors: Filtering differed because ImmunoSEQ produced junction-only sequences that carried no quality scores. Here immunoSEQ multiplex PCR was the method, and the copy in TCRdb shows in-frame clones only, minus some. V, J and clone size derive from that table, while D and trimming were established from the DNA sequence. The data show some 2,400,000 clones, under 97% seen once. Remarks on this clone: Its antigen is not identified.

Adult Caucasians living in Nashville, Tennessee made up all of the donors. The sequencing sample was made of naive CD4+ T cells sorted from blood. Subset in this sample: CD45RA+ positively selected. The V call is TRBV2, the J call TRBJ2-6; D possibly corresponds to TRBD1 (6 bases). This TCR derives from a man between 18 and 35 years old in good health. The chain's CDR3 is CASSEGRGSGANVLTF. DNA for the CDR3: TGTGCCAGCAGTGAGGGCAGGGGCTCTGGGGCCAACGTCCTGACTTTC.